This record concerns one T cell receptor (beta chain) sequence. The data originate from a study of blood T cell repertoires in COVID-19. CDR1 and CDR2 (germline): SGHRS, YFSETQ. Trimming pared 1 base from V and 4 bases from J, leaving 10 bases between. The CDR3 length is 14 residues. Generated by immunoSEQ multiplex PCR, the TCRdb table keeps only in-frame clones and is missing some. The sample consists of approximately 110,000 clones, 80% to 95% of them appearing once. Sequenced material: peripheral blood. This clonotype was sampled from a middle-aged man with COVID-19, enrolled during active disease. The V gene is TRBV5-1, the J gene TRBJ2-3, with D perhaps matching TRBD2 (6 bases). The CDR3 here is CASSLRRESDTQYF. The CDR3, as DNA: TGCGCCAGCAGCTTGCGACGGGAGTCAGATACGCAGTATTTT.